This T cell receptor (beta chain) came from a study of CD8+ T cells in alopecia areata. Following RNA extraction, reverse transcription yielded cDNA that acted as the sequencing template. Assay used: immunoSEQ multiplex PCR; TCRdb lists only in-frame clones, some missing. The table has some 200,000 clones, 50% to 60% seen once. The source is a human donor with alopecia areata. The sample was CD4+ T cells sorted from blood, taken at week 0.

CDR3 in amino acids: CASTRTQYF. The CDR3 bases are TGTGCCAGCACACGTACGCAGTATTTT. The chain recombines TRBV5-8 with TRBJ2-3; D not resolved. Germline lookup yields CDR1 SGHTS and CDR2 YDEGEE. Trimming pared 6 bases from V and 8 bases from J, leaving 4 bases between. This CDR3 has 9 residues. Full variable domain (outside the CDR3, taken from reference TRBV5-8 and TRBJ2-3): EAGVTQSPTHLIKTRGQQATLRCSPISGHTSVYWYQQALGLGLQFLLWYDEGEERNRGNFPPRFSGRQFPNYSSELNVNALELEDSALYLCASTRTQYFGPGTRLTVL.